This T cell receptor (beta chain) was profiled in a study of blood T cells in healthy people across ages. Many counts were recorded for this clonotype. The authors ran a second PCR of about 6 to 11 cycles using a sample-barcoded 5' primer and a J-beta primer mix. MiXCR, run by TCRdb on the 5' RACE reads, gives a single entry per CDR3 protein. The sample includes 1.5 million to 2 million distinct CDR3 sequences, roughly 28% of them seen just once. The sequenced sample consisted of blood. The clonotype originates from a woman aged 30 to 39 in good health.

The CDR3 sequence is CASSTWTGGVIQYF. Here the CDR3 DNA reads TGTGCCAGCAGCACCTGGACAGGGGGAGTCATTCAGTACTTC. The chain employs TRBV5-5 and TRBJ2-4, with 10 bases identical to TRBD1. The length of the CDR3 is 14 residues. The germline gives CDR1 SGHKS, CDR2 YYEKEE (reference sequence). The junction had 7 bases not matched to a gene; V was cut back by 4 bases and J by 9 bases. Variable domain in full (rest from reference TRBV5-5 and TRBJ2-4): DAGVTQSPTHLIKTRGQQVTLRCSPISGHKSVSWYQQVLGQGPQFIFQYYEKEERGRGNFPDRFSARQFPNYSSELNVNALLLGDSALYLCASSTWTGGVIQYFGAGTRLSVL.